These T cell receptor beta chains were read from a single sample in a study of blood T cell repertoires in COVID-19. Sequencing used immunoSEQ multiplex PCR; TCRdb keeps in-frame clones, though not all of them. The top ten hold 3.5% to 5% of the sample, which has about 180,000 clones, roughly 88% seen once. Sequencing was performed on peripheral blood. The receptors stem from a woman in her twenties or thirties with acute or convalescent COVID-19. The CDR3 runs from the conserved cysteine through the conserved F or W. The D gene is left open where the match is weak. The size entry is marked missing in some rows and otherwise reads once, few, many or a size class.

abundance	d_gene	len	j_gene	v_gene	CDR3nt	CDR3aa
once	NA	15	TRBJ2-7	TRBV11-3	TGTGCCAGCAGCTTAACCTCAGGTAATCTCTACGAGCAGTACTTC	CASSLTSGNLYEQYF
once	TRBD1	12	TRBJ1-1	TRBV7-9	TGTGCCAGCAGCTTAGGGACAGGACAAGCTTTCTTT	CASSLGTGQAFF
NA	NA	13	TRBJ1-5	TRBV10-1	TGCGCCAGCCGGACAACTAGCAATCAGCCCCAGCATTTT	CASRTTSNQPQHF
NA	NA	15	TRBJ2-3	TRBV12-2	TGTGCAAGTCGCTCCCGACTAGCGCTCACAGATACGCAGTATTTT	CASRSRLALTDTQYF
NA	NA	15	TRBJ1-4	TRBV5-6	TGTGCCAGCAGCTTAATTCAGGGGCCGGGGGAAAAACTGTTTTTT	CASSLIQGPGEKLFF
NA	NA	13	TRBJ1-3	TRBV30	TGTGCCTGGAGTTTGGGGACTCGAAACACCATATATTTT	CAWSLGTRNTIYF
once	TRBD1	13	TRBJ1-1	TRBV29-1	TGCAGCGTTGGCAGGGCAGGGGGCACTGAAGCTTTCTTT	CSVGRAGGTEAFF
NA	NA	11	TRBJ2-7	TRBV25-1	TGTGCCAGCAGTGACTACGGCGAGCAGTACTTC	CASSDYGEQYF
NA	NA	13	TRBJ2-1	TRBV5-1	TGCGCCAGCAGCATAGACTCGGCCCGGGAGCAGTTCTTC	CASSIDSAREQFF
NA	TRBD2	16	TRBJ2-3	TRBV7-9	TGTGCCAGCAGCTTGGTACTAGCGGGAGTCGGAGATACGCAGTATTTT	CASSLVLAGVGDTQYF
NA	TRBD2	14	TRBJ2-1	TRBV12-5	TGTGCTAGTGTTCCCGGACTAGCATTGGATGAGCAGTTCTTC	CASVPGLALDEQFF
NA	TRBD1	15	TRBJ1-1	TRBV5-1	TGCGCCAGCGAGGCACAGGGAGAGGGGGCCACTGAAGCTTTCTTT	CASEAQGEGATEAFF
NA	NA	13	TRBJ2-5	TRBV5-1	TGCGCCAGCAGGCTCGGGGGACAAGAGACCCAGTACTTC	CASRLGGQETQYF
NA	NA	12	TRBJ1-2	TRBV16	TGTGCCAGCAGCCAGGGGGCGCCTGGCTACACCTTC	CASSQGAPGYTF
NA	TRBD1	14	TRBJ2-3	TRBV5-1	TGCGCCAGCAGCTTGGGACAGGGTGGGGATACGCAGTATTTT	CASSLGQGGDTQYF
NA	NA	15	TRBJ1-5	TRBV16	TGTGCCAGCAGCCAGGGAGGGCCGGGCGGGGAGCCCCAGCATTTT	CASSQGGPGGEPQHF
NA	TRBD2	18	TRBJ2-3	TRBV7-8	TGTGCCAGCAGCTTAAGAGCTAGCGGGAGGCAGAGCACAGATACGCAGTATTTT	CASSLRASGRQSTDTQYF
few	NA	12	TRBJ2-7	TRBV12-3/TRBV12-4	TGTGCCAGCCGTCCCGCTGGCGGCGAGCAGTACTTC	CASRPAGGEQYF
NA	NA	15	TRBJ1-3	TRBV30	TGTGCCTGGAGTGTACGGGGTGGAAGTGCAAACACCATATATTTT	CAWSVRGGSANTIYF
NA	NA	11	TRBJ2-5	TRBV13	TGTGCCAGCAGCTTGAGGGAGACCCAGTACTTC	CASSLRETQYF
NA	NA	14	TRBJ2-4	TRBV28	TGTGCCACTACAGGGGGGGTAGCCAAAAACATTCAGTACTTC	CATTGGVAKNIQYF
NA	NA	11	TRBJ1-3	TRBV6-5	TGTGCCAGCAGTTTCGGAGACACCATATATTTT	CASSFGDTIYF
NA	NA	13	TRBJ2-1	TRBV5-1	TGCGCCAGCAGCTCTACCGGTCGGGATGAGCAGTTCTTC	CASSSTGRDEQFF
NA	NA	14	TRBJ1-4	TRBV11-3	TGTGCCAGCAGCTTAGGACGGTTCGGGGAAAAACTGTTTTTT	CASSLGRFGEKLFF
NA	TRBD2	17	TRBJ2-3	TRBV29-1	TGCAGCGTTGAGGGCGGGAGAGACCTCTTTAGCACAGATACGCAGTATTTT	CSVEGGRDLFSTDTQYF
NA	NA	11	TRBJ2-7	TRBV20-1	TGCAGTGCTAGTCTTCTCTACGAGCAGTACTTC	CSASLLYEQYF
NA	NA	15	TRBJ2-3	TRBV7-2	TGTGCCAGCAGCTTAGTTAGTTTTGGCACAGATACGCAGTATTTT	CASSLVSFGTDTQYF
NA	TRBD1	15	TRBJ1-6	TRBV28	TGTGCCAGCAGTTTCCGACAGGGAGTAAATTCACCCCTCCACTTT	CASSFRQGVNSPLHF
few	TRBD1	16	TRBJ1-1	TRBV19	TGTGCCAGTAGGAAGAGGGTCAGGGGGCGAGACACTGAAGCTTTCTTT	CASRKRVRGRDTEAFF
NA	NA	12	TRBJ1-1	TRBV7-9	TGTGCCAGCAGCCTTACTGACAGTGAAGCTTTCTTT	CASSLTDSEAFF
NA	TRBD1	15	TRBJ2-1	TRBV7-8	TGTGCCAGCAGCATCGGACAGGGGCCATACAATGAGCAGTTCTTC	CASSIGQGPYNEQFF
NA	NA	16	TRBJ2-2	TRBV15	TGTGCCACCAGCAGAGGGGGGACTTCCCCAAGGGGGGAGCTGTTTTTT	CATSRGGTSPRGELFF
NA	TRBD1	13	TRBJ2-1	TRBV5-4	TGTGCCAGCAGGGGACAGGGGGACAATGAGCAGTTCTTC	CASRGQGDNEQFF
NA	NA	10	TRBJ1-4	TRBV5-8	TGTGCCAGCAGTCTAGAAAAACTGTTTTTT	CASSLEKLFF
few	NA	13	TRBJ1-2	TRBV27	TGTGCCAGCAGTTCACAGGGCCAGGGGAGCTACACCTTC	CASSSQGQGSYTF
NA	TRBD2	15	TRBJ2-1	TRBV28	TGTGCCAGCACCTCACCCGGGAGGGCCCTCAGGGAGCAGTTCTTC	CASTSPGRALREQFF
NA	TRBD1	16	TRBJ2-1	TRBV19	TGTGCCAGTAGTGCCGACAGGGCTAGCTCCTACAATGAGCAGTTCTTC	CASSADRASSYNEQFF
NA	TRBD2	15	TRBJ2-5	TRBV3-1/TRBV3-2	TGTGCCAGCAGCCACCTCCAAAGGGGAGGGGAGACCCAGTACTTC	CASSHLQRGGETQYF
NA	NA	13	TRBJ2-3	TRBV27	TGTGCCACCTCCCTTATAAGCACAGATACGCAGTATTTT	CATSLISTDTQYF
NA	TRBD2	16	TRBJ2-7	TRBV6-2/TRBV6-3	TGTGCCAGCAGCTTCACTAGCGGGAGCTTCCCCTACGAGCAGTACTTC	CASSFTSGSFPYEQYF
NA	TRBD2	16	TRBJ2-2	TRBV6-1	TGTGCCAGCAGTGTGCTACTAGCGGGGAACGGCGGGGAGCTGTTTTTT	CASSVLLAGNGGELFF
NA	TRBD1	15	TRBJ1-1	TRBV3-1/TRBV3-2	TGTGCCAGCAGCCTTCGGACAGGGGGCTCACTAGAGGCTTTCTTT	CASSLRTGGSLEAFF
NA	NA	12	TRBJ1-2	TRBV30	TGTGCCTGGACCCTACAGCCCAATGGCTACACCTTC	CAWTLQPNGYTF
NA	NA	17	TRBJ1-1	TRBV13	TGTGCCAGCAGCCCTACGGGCGGTGGGGGCCGGGGCACTGAAGCTTTCTTT	CASSPTGGGGRGTEAFF
NA	NA	14	TRBJ1-2	TRBV7-6	TGTGCCAGCAGCCCCAGCGGAGGCGCTGATGGCTACACCTTC	CASSPSGGADGYTF
NA	NA	14	TRBJ2-5	TRBV5-6	TGTGCCAGCAGCTTGGGCGGGCTTCAAGAGACCCAGTACTTC	CASSLGGLQETQYF